This note documents a single T cell receptor (beta chain) sequence. There is no known antigen for this receptor. No base qualities exist here, and no much larger clone lies one base off it. The data belong to a study of cytomegalovirus exposure and HLA in healthy donors (dated by TCRdb to about 2017). A note on the overall study: According to an earlier analysis of 550 to 700 of the donors, 150 million to 200 million T cells yielded 95 million to 140 million unique TCR beta sequences and less than 300 Gb of sequence data. Donor age, sex, ethnicity and CMV serostatus were compiled alongside the repertoire data. The number of typed donors differed by locus: 629-630 for A, B, C, DRB1 and DQB1; 500 to 550 for DQA1; around 580 for DPA1; and some 470 for DPB1. In an earlier analysis of 587 of the donors, high-throughput TCR beta sequencing was used to judge whether each TCR beta V gene segment behaved as functional or pseudogenic. Because of strong linkage in the cohort, roughly five DR-DQ haplotypes were treated as single units for association and clustering. Of the roughly 400 genotyped donors, about 84% fell in the genetic ancestry cluster associated with self-reported Caucasian donors. An early release that covered about 600 HLA-typed donors contained around 330 gigabases of sequencing data and about 93 million unique TCR sequences. All discovery cohort repertoires had been generated using a single sequencing platform. HLA typing included class I and class II loci at four-digit resolution. Rather than drawing on any new phenotypic data, the later analysis identified candidate immune exposures from TCR beta sequences and the way those sequences occurred across donors. To predict cytomegalovirus infection status, the study brought together high-throughput TCR immunosequencing, statistical association of individual TCRs with disease status, and machine learning. Genome-wide SNP genotypes for about 60% of the 666 donors were used in a later genetic analysis, which treated that subset as a discovery cohort. In addition to the first cohort of 650 to 750 subjects, a separate validation cohort of 120 different subjects was used. Among 398 genotyped donors of the cohort, an average of around 240,000 unique TCR beta nucleotide sequences were sequenced per donor, 15% to 20% of them non-productive. In a later analysis, previously published TCR beta repertoires from several hundred donors were re-analyzed and high-resolution HLA genotyping was added so that TCR occurrence patterns could be studied. The study aimed to test whether signatures of past pathogen exposure could be identified by cataloging public T cell receptors. The study profiled the T cell repertoires of hundreds of subjects by immunosequencing and related them to cytomegalovirus serostatus. What the work shows at the level of the full study, not this receptor alone: When HLA alleles, especially DR and DQ, strongly co-occurred, attributing TCR associations to individual alleles was difficult. According to a later analysis, most CMV-associated TCR beta chains appeared to be HLA-restricted, and the HLA associations seemed to be driven largely by CMV exposure. A total of about 150 TCR beta chains were listed by the study as associated with cytomegalovirus. A further reported finding was that TCR beta sequences accurately predicted the HLA-A and HLA-B alleles for most subjects in the first cohort. Broadly in line with IMGT annotations, most TCR beta V segments showed up in productive rearrangements about 87% or about 30% of the time in an earlier analysis of 450 to 600 of the donors. A few of the identified cytomegalovirus-associated TCR beta chains were confirmed in vitro to be specific for cytomegalovirus antigens. While some public TCRs were present in many individuals, most TCR sequences turned up only very rarely across donors. Because counts were too low, seventeen rarely observed V segments, including chromosome 9 orphons, were left out of the earlier analysis of 500 to 650 of the donors. Linkage disequilibrium might explain the correlated functional status among segregating V segments, but an unknown experimental factor could not be excluded. The sequencing pipeline was judged likely to have produced a cluster of highly shared sequence variants as a technical artifact. According to the authors, the approach could potentially be generalized to other disease states and immunological phenotypes. Compared with equally common non-associated chains, HLA-associated TCR beta chains in a later analysis were more clonally expanded and had lower generation probabilities. Only TCR beta chains were sequenced in this cohort, and the absence of alpha or paired-chain data limited detectable features. A later analysis found that TCR association rates varied across HLA loci, with DRB1 alleles showing the most associated TCRs and HLA-C alleles the fewest. Some IMGT-functional V segments, including TRBV6-2 and TRBV6-3, could not be told apart with the 87-base-pair reads, so those segments were excluded. The classifier was reported to diagnose cytomegalovirus status with high specificity and sensitivity in both the original and validation cohorts. Presence/absence analyses assumed roughly uniform sequencing depth across donors, an assumption that may not hold. HLA typing was unavailable for some donors at each locus, so association tests used only the typed subset. In a later analysis, 15,000 to 20,000 TCR beta sequences were associated with specific HLA alleles at a false discovery rate of 0.05. In a later genetic analysis, fewer N-insertions in productive TCRs were reported among donors in an Asian-associated ancestry cluster than the roughly 700-donor mean. The only immune exposure information available for the cohort was CMV serostatus. An association between a missense DCLRE1C variant and V-gene and J-gene trimming of TCR beta chains was found in a later genetic analysis and replicated in an independent cohort. In a later analysis, several top co-occurrence clusters were reported to appear linked to parvovirus B19, influenza, CMV and Epstein-Barr virus.

The cohort comprised 670 or so healthy bone marrow donors. At the time of sampling, all cohort members were nominally healthy, though unrecorded immune exposures were likely present. The donor was CMV seropositive and belonged to the group of 250 to 300 seropositive cohort members. Each donor provided a peripheral blood sample, and peripheral blood mononuclear cells were used for TCR beta sequencing. Genomic DNA extraction from the blood cell samples was performed with the Qiagen DNeasy Blood Extraction Kit. The method was the immunoSEQ multiplex PCR assay. The multiplex PCR relied on a mix of 60 forward primers for TCR Vbeta segments and 13 reverse primers for TCR Jbeta segments. The CDR3 region of rearranged TCR beta genes was amplified from genomic DNA by a multiplex PCR assay. The amplified TCR beta libraries were sequenced on the Illumina HiSeq System as 87-base-pair reads. In the authors' own workflow: A later analysis counted 65 million to 90 million unique TCR beta chains across the 650 to 700 repertoires, and 10 million to 11 million of these chains were shared by at least two donors. Raw reads were error-corrected and collapsed into unique sequences by a nearest-neighbor algorithm in which closely related sequences were merged to remove PCR and sequencing errors. CDR3 sequences were aligned to IMGT reference sequences to assign V, D and J gene segments. For a sequence to be retained, a match of at least six nucleotides was required to both a V gene segment and a J gene segment. Rearrangements were called productive when the CDR3 lacked stop codons and stayed in frame with V and J; all others were non-productive. CDR3 was defined by IMGT convention, running from the second conserved V-encoded cysteine to the conserved J-encoded phenylalanine. Sequences without an unambiguous match to a single V gene segment were excluded from the earlier analysis of approximately 560 of the donors. In an earlier analysis of 587 of the donors, a V segment was called functional when productive rearrangements were above 56.7%, and segregating when the standard deviation between donors exceeded 5%. To diagnose cytomegalovirus status from the catalog of TCR beta chain sequences, a statistical classification framework was built. V and J gene assignment, in a later analysis, came from comparing TCR nucleotide sequences with IMGT/GENE-DB human TR gene sequences. In a later analysis, CDR3 sequences and most-parsimonious VDJ recombination scenarios were assigned using the TCRdist pipeline. In a later analysis, every TCR beta chain was defined by the combination of its CDR3 amino acid sequence and its V-gene family, and reads without a unique V-gene family were dropped. In a later analysis, fewer than 600 highly shared, low-generation-probability nucleotide sequences were removed to address suspected cross-contamination and a sequencing artifact. In a later analysis, a clonal expansion index for each public chain was calculated from normalized within-repertoire ranks of inferred template counts. In a later analysis, generation probabilities were computed using a VDJ recombination model fitted to out-of-frame rearrangements, and the results were checked against IGoR. In a later analysis, hypergeometric tests were used to score TCR-TCR, TCR-HLA and TCR-CMV co-occurrence, with a repertoire-size bias correction applied to TCR pairs. In a later analysis, false discovery rates were estimated by permuting HLA or CMV assignments 20 times. In a later analysis, co-occurring TCRs were grouped using DBSCAN, and TCRdist sequence similarity was added for clustering within HLA-allele-positive subsets. Co-occurrence clustering excluded repertoires with fewer than 30,000 or more than 120,000 public chains, plus five with anomalous nucleotide sharing. This is the immuneACCESS table as TCRdb keeps it, with only in-frame sequences that have V and J called. A part of the clones is gone; compared with another copy, unresolved V genes explain less than half, and the rest is unexplained. The V and J calls and clone size were taken over from that table, and D and trimming were inferred from the DNA. This sample has 97,000 or so clones in its table, and roughly four fifths of those were observed once. The leading ten clones occupy 9.6% of the sample.

V sheds 5 bases and J sheds 2 bases, leaving 21 bases between their ends. CDR1 MDHEN and CDR2 SYDVKM were looked up in the germline V gene. Spanning cysteine to phenylalanine, the CDR3 consists of 18 amino acids. Of all the DNA, just the CDR3 is kept, 54 bases in frame from base 1. The source of this sequence is a male donor in good health and CMV-seropositive. The rearrangement joined TRBV28 to TRBJ1-4, with TRBD1 as a weak D call on 5 bases. Source material: PBMCs. The DNA reads as follows: TGTGCCAGCAGTAGATTAAGTACGGGGGGATGGACTAATGAAAAACTGTTTTTT. Its coded protein is CASSRLSTGGWTNEKLFF.